The source of this T cell receptor beta chain is a study of blood T cell repertoires in COVID-19. Study information: From T cells, B-cell-depleted T cells, or PBMCs came the material, which was cDNA or gDNA.

V lost 1 base and J lost 3; bases outside the gene matches: 0. Germline V gives CDR1 SNHLY, CDR2 FYNNEI. The CDR3 contains 15 residues. This study enrolled people aged roughly 18 to 90 from about 24 US geographic areas. Self-reported history from a screening survey and questionnaire set each donor's cohort. Two negative PCRs, clearance, or symptom resolution were required of recovered Cohort 3 donors. The data were produced by immunoSEQ multiplex PCR, yet TCRdb's version contains in-frame clones alone and is incomplete. The sample records 250,000 to 300,000 clones, roughly 88% being singletons. The chain is built from TRBV2 and TRBJ2-7; 13 bases match TRBD2. The sequence was collected from a woman aged 25-40 years who had recovered from COVID-19. The sequencing sample was made of PBMCs or T cells enriched from blood (not recorded which). This CDR3 reads CASSEGLAGGYEQYF. For the CDR3, the DNA is TGTGCCAGCAGTGAAGGACTAGCGGGAGGCTACGAGCAGTACTTC.